This TCR beta chain was sequenced in a study of T cell responses to AZD1222 COVID-19 vaccine. Using immunoSEQ multiplex PCR, the repertoire was profiled, and TCRdb retains in-frame clones only, with some absent. The table includes about 100,000 clones, around 87% detected once. Points on this clone: The antigen is not known.

Trimming took 6 bases from V and 7 from J, leaving 10 bases between them. The CDR3 is made up of 13 amino acids. Germline lookup yields CDR1 MNHEY and CDR2 SVGEGT. Regarding the study as a whole: Only 6 or 7 AZD1222 recipients tested seropositive at baseline. Most donors were white British, females outnumbered males, and clonal diversity was possibly underestimated. All repertoire sampling was performed exclusively after the peak T cell response.

This TCR was sampled from an adult who received the AZD1222 COVID-19 vaccine. The sequencing here drew on peripheral blood, taken 28 days after the second AZD1222 dose. V is TRBV6-2 or TRBV6-3 and J is TRBJ1-6; the D gene is possibly TRBD1 (5 bases). CDR3 protein: CASSRDLNSPLHF. CDR3 coding DNA: TGTGCCAGCAGCAGGGATCTAAATTCACCCCTCCACTTT.